Each of the 18 T cell receptor beta chains below was sequenced from the same sample in a study of blood T cell repertoires in COVID-19. The data were produced by immunoSEQ multiplex PCR, yet TCRdb's version contains in-frame clones alone and is incomplete. Of approximately 260,000 clones listed, over 80% are singletons. The sample comprised peripheral blood. The receptors were sampled from a woman aged 40 to 50 with acute or convalescent COVID-19.

This chain links TRBV18 with TRBJ1-2; D remains ambiguous. V dropped 3 bases and J dropped 2 bases, with 10 bases sitting between them. The CDR3 sequence is 14 residues long. CDR1 is KGHSH, CDR2 LQKENI, per germline. CDR3 nucleotide sequence: TGTGCCAGCTCACCTACTCCCTCGAACTATGGCTACACCTTC. This codes for CASSPTPSNYGYTF.

The chain employs TRBV5-1 and TRBJ1-2; TRBD1 is a possible D gene (5 bases). Germline V gives CDR1 SGHRS, CDR2 YFSETQ. The CDR3 length is 17 residues. Deletions cut 5 bases from V and 0 bases from J, with 20 bases between. CDR3 sequence reads: CASRSPRLDTTNYGYTF. In nucleotides, the CDR3 is TGCGCCAGCAGATCGCCTCGCCTGGACACCACTAACTATGGCTACACCTTC.

The chain is built from TRBV3-1 (or the pseudogene TRBV3-2) and TRBJ1-2; 10 bases agree with TRBD1. The CDR3 loop spans 14 amino acids. The trim removed 6 bases at V and 4 bases at J, leaving 5 bases unmatched. The germline CDR1 and CDR2 sequences are LGHDT and YNNKEL (reference sequence). CDR3 in DNA: TGTGCCAGCAGTGGCCGGGACAGGGGCTATGGCTACACCTTC. It is translated as CASSGRDRGYGYTF.

V usage is TRBV2 and J usage is TRBJ1-5, with D uncertain. The V end lost 3 bases, the J end lost 4 bases, and 22 bases lay between the germline ends. CDR1 SNHLY and CDR2 FYNNEI come from the germline V gene. The CDR3 is 18 amino acids. CDR3: CASSDFGVLPGFNQPQHF. CDR3 nucleotide sequence: TGTGCCAGCAGTGATTTTGGAGTCCTCCCTGGATTTAATCAGCCCCAGCATTTT.

This chain joins TRBV3-1 (or the pseudogene TRBV3-2) and TRBJ1-2; D call uncertain. CDR3 length: 11 residues. Looked up from germline, CDR1 is LGHDT and CDR2 is YNNKEL (reference sequence). The V and J ends lost 5 bases and 6 bases respectively, with 7 bases between them. The CDR3 loop reads CASSYGDGYTF. The CDR3 DNA reads TGTGCCAGCAGCTACGGGGATGGCTACACCTTC.

The chain is built from TRBV3-1 (or the pseudogene TRBV3-2) and TRBJ2-5; TRBD1 is a possible D gene (6 bases). This CDR3 comprises 17 residues. In germline, CDR1 is LGHDT, CDR2 YNNKEL (reference sequence). Trimming removed 1 base at V and 5 bases at J, with 20 bases between. The CDR3 loop is CASSQAPQPGVRETQYF. DNA for the CDR3: TGTGCCAGCAGCCAAGCCCCACAGCCAGGGGTAAGGGAGACCCAGTACTTC.

The chain uses TRBV19 and TRBJ2-3; D is perhaps TRBD2 (5 bases). Germline CDR1 is LNHDA and CDR2 is SQIVND (reference sequence). Trimming shortened V by 6 bases and J by 2 bases, and 18 bases separated the two germline ends. The CDR3 runs 16 residues. CDR3: CASRLRDPPHTDTQYF. The DNA for the CDR3 is TGTGCCAGTAGGCTTCGGGATCCCCCGCACACAGATACGCAGTATTTT.

The rearrangement links TRBV4-1 to TRBJ1-6, with D hard to call. Germline loops: CDR1 MGHRA, CDR2 YSYEKL. V shed 0 bases and J shed 13 bases, with 10 bases lying between them. CDR3 length equals 13 residues. In DNA, the CDR3 is TGCGCCAGCAGCCAAGATGTCAGAGGGCCCCTCCACTTT. It codes for CASSQDVRGPLHF.

As regards this clone: Other nucleotide sequences in the sample specify the same CDR3. CDR3 sequence reads: CASSSSGGSSYNEQFF. CDR3 nucleotide sequence: TGCGCCAGCAGCTCGAGCGGGGGGAGCTCCTACAATGAGCAGTTCTTC. The chain links TRBV5-1 to TRBJ2-1; 9 bases align to TRBD2. J gave up 0 bases and V 3 bases, and 4 bases lay outside the gene matches. Per germline, CDR1 SGHRS and CDR2 YFSETQ. This CDR3 has 16 amino acids.

The chain has TRBV6-6 and TRBJ1-6, with 7 bases aligning to TRBD1. The CDR3 sequence is 19 residues long. Trimming removed 5 bases from V and 4 bases from J; junction bases left unmatched: 17. Per germline, CDR1 MNHNY and CDR2 SVGAGI (reference sequence). The CDR3 region has the DNA TGTGCCAGCAGTCGGGACAGCCAATTACCAAGCCCTTATAATTCACCCCTCCACTTT. This translates into CASSRDSQLPSPYNSPLHF.

V is TRBV5-1 and J is TRBJ2-3, with 8 bases matching TRBD1. V trimming: 4 bases; J trimming: 4 bases; junction bases outside the gene matches: 2. Germline CDR1 is SGHRS and CDR2 is YFSETQ. This CDR3 region has 13 residues. The CDR3 reads CASSGQGADTQYF. The CDR3 nucleotides read TGCGCCAGCAGCGGACAGGGAGCAGATACGCAGTATTTT.

The rearrangement links TRBV11-2 to TRBJ1-6, with TRBD1 matching 7 bases. Germline CDR1 SGHAT, CDR2 FQNNGV. J gave up 8 bases and V 2 bases, and 3 bases lay outside the gene matches. The CDR3 has 14 amino acids. The CDR3 region is CASSLTGVDSPLHF. The DNA of the CDR3 is TGTGCCAGCAGCTTAACAGGGGTCGATTCACCCCTCCACTTT.

The J gene is TRBJ2-1, the V gene TRBV3-1 (or the pseudogene TRBV3-2); 8 positions match TRBD2. After removal of 1 base from V and 3 bases from J, the junction contained 2 bases not matched to a gene. CDR1 is LGHDT and CDR2 is YNNKEL in the germline V gene (reference sequence). There are 15 residues in the CDR3. Here the CDR3 DNA reads TGTGCCAGCAGCCAAGGACTAGCGCTCTACAATGAGCAGTTCTTC. Translated: CASSQGLALYNEQFF.

For the CDR3, the DNA is TGCGCCAGCAGCTTTACTAGCGGGGGGGCCGGGACCGGGGAGCTGTTTTTT. Its translation: CASSFTSGGAGTGELFF. The chain links TRBV5-1 to TRBJ2-2; 13 bases agree with TRBD2. Germline CDR1 SGHRS, CDR2 YFSETQ. With V trimmed by 2 bases and J by 5 bases, 6 bases remained unmatched. The CDR3 contains 17 residues. The variable domain in full, with the rest retrieved from reference TRBV5-1 and TRBJ2-2, is KAGVTQTPRYLIKTRGQQVTLSCSPISGHRSVSWYQQTPGQGLQFLFEYFSETQRNKGNFPGRFSGRQFSNSRSEMNVSTLELGDSALYLCASSFTSGGAGTGELFFGEGSRLTVL.

The chain joins TRBV28 to TRBJ1-4, with unresolved D. There are 12 residues in the CDR3. The germline V gene encodes CDR1 MDHEN and CDR2 SYDVKM. Deletions cut 2 bases from V and 6 bases from J, with 4 bases between. The chain's CDR3 is CASSLSYEKLFF. DNA of the CDR3: TGTGCCAGCAGTTTAAGCTATGAAAAACTGTTTTTT.

The rearrangement joins TRBV7-8 to TRBJ1-1; no reliable D call. In germline, CDR1 is SGHVS, CDR2 FQNEAQ. This CDR3 comprises 15 residues. Deletions cut 5 bases from V and 2 bases from J, with 15 bases between. The CDR3 sequence is CASSRQTGVNTEAFF. The CDR3 nucleotides are TGTGCCAGCAGCCGCCAAACCGGGGTAAACACTGAAGCTTTCTTT.

The chain recombines TRBV9 with TRBJ1-2, with D possibly TRBD1 on 6 matching bases. This CDR3 region has 15 residues. Germline lookup yields CDR1 SGDLS and CDR2 YYNGEE. Trimming stripped 2 bases from V and 6 bases from J, with 17 bases between. CDR3 region: CASSVSRWDTDGYTF. The CDR3 bases are TGTGCCAGCAGCGTTAGTAGGTGGGACACCGATGGCTACACCTTC.

The chain carries TRBV2 and TRBJ1-6; perhaps TRBD1 as D (6 bases). Trimming took 4 bases from V and 1 from J, leaving 11 bases between them. There are 16 residues in the CDR3. CDR1 is SNHLY, CDR2 FYNNEI, per germline. CDR3 residues: CASSAQGGSYNSPLHF. CDR3 coding DNA: TGTGCCAGCAGTGCACAGGGTGGGTCCTATAATTCACCCCTCCACTTT.